These 10 T cell receptor beta chains were sequenced from one sample in a study of cytomegalovirus exposure and HLA in healthy donors. Use of 60 Vbeta and 13 Jbeta primers characterized the PCR. Method: immunoSEQ multiplex PCR; TCRdb's copy keeps in-frame clones and lacks some. Among 110,000 to 150,000 clones listed, around 79% were seen once. Material for sequencing was PBMCs. The origin of the receptors is a woman aged 30 to 39 in good health and CMV-seronegative.

V and J are TRBV6-1 and TRBJ1-6; 7 nucleotides align to TRBD1. The CDR3 is 13 amino acids. The V gene end was trimmed by 6 bases and the J gene end by 9 bases; junction bases not matched to a gene: 5. CDR1 is MNHNS and CDR2 is SASEGT in the germline V gene. The CDR3 loop is CASSRRGLSPLHF. CDR3 sequence (DNA): TGTGCCAGCAGCAGGAGGGGGCTTTCACCCCTCCACTTT.

This chain connects TRBV9 to TRBJ2-7, with 10 bases fitting TRBD1. V lost 4 bases and J lost 0; bases outside the gene matches: 10. The CDR3 totals 17 residues. Germline loops: CDR1 SGDLS, CDR2 YYNGEE. CDR3 nucleotides: TGTGCCAGCAGCAACCCAGACAGGGGGCAGTCCTCCTACGAGCAGTACTTC. It specifies CASSNPDRGQSSYEQYF.

In DNA, the CDR3 is TGTGCCAGCAGCGCAGTCCTGAACACTGAAGCTTTCTTT. It codes for CASSAVLNTEAFF. V usage is TRBV6-5 and J usage is TRBJ1-1; D not certain. The CDR3 is made up of 13 amino acids. V dropped 6 bases and J dropped 0 bases, with 8 bases sitting between them. Germline V lookup: CDR1 MNHEY, CDR2 SVGAGI.

The genes are TRBV5-1 and TRBJ2-7, with D possibly matching TRBD1 (5 bases). The CDR3 loop spans 13 amino acids. Germline values: CDR1 SGHRS, CDR2 YFSETQ. Deletions cut 4 bases from V and 7 bases from J, with 15 bases between. The CDR3 loop is CASSPRQYTEQYF. The CDR3 nucleotides are TGCGCCAGCAGCCCCCGACAGTATACGGAGCAGTACTTC.

The chain is built from TRBV19 and TRBJ1-2, with D tentatively TRBD1 (5 bases). V was cut by 7 bases and J by 5 bases, with 14 bases left in between. Germline V CDR1 and CDR2: LNHDA, SQIVND (reference sequence). The CDR3 runs 13 residues. The CDR3 DNA sequence: TGTGCCAGTACTTTGGCTGGGGGGTATGGCTACACCTTC. This translates into CASTLAGGYGYTF.

The rearrangement links TRBV2 to TRBJ1-3; 9 nucleotides match TRBD1. J lost 2 bases, V lost 6 bases, and 2 bases had no gene match. CDR3 size: 14 residues. The germline V gene has CDR1 SNHLY and CDR2 FYNNEI. The CDR3 DNA sequence: TGTGCCAGCAGGGACAGGGGAGCTGGAAACACCATATATTTT. Translating it yields CASRDRGAGNTIYF.

This chain links TRBV5-1 with TRBJ1-4, with 10 bases that match TRBD1. V was pared by 4 bases and J by 0 bases, with 9 bases of the junction left unmatched. CDR1 is SGHRS and CDR2 is YFSETQ in the germline V gene. This CDR3 has 18 amino acids. Here the CDR3 DNA reads TGCGCCAGCAGCGAGGGACAGGGGCCCTTCTCAACTAATGAAAAACTGTTTTTT. As protein: CASSEGQGPFSTNEKLFF.

The chain has TRBV2 and TRBJ2-2; the D gene is possibly TRBD1 (6 bases). The CDR3 covers 15 residues. The V gene lost 1 base and the J gene lost 0 bases, with 6 bases spanning the gap. From germline, CDR1 is SNHLY and CDR2 FYNNEI. CDR3 region: CASSEGTANTGELFF. The CDR3 DNA sequence: TGTGCCAGCAGTGAAGGGACAGCGAACACCGGGGAGCTGTTTTTT.

This chain connects TRBV7-2 to TRBJ2-7; maybe TRBD2 (6 bases). Germline loops: CDR1 SGHTA, CDR2 FQGNSA. The germline V and J ends were trimmed by 4 bases and 2 bases, with 18 bases remaining between them. This CDR3 spans 16 amino acids. CDR3 nucleotides: TGTGCCAGCAGCTACGTTACTAGCCGGCCTACCTACGAGCAGTACTTC. It codes for CASSYVTSRPTYEQYF.

This CDR3 is CASSVAPYNEQFF. CDR3 nucleotides: TGTGCCAGCAGCGTAGCCCCGTACAATGAGCAGTTCTTC. V is TRBV9 and J is TRBJ2-1; D is unclear. The V gene's germline CDR1 is SGDLS and CDR2 YYNGEE. The CDR3 spans 13 residues. Trimming removed 0 bases at V and 4 bases at J, with 5 bases between.